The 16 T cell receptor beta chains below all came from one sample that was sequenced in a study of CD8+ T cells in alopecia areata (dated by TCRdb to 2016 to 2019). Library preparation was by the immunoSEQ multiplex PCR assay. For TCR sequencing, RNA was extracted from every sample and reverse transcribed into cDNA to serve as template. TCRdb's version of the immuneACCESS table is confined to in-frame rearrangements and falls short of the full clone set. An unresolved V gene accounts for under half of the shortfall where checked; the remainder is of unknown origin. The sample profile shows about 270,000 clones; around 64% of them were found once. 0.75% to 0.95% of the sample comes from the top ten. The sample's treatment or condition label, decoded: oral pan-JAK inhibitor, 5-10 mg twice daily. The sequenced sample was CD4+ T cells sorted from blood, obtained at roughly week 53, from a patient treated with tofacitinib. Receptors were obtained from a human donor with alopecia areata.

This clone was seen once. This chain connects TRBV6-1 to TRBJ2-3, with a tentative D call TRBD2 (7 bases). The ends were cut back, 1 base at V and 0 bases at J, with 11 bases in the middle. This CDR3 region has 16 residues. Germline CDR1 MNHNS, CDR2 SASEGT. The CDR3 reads CASSEVGGGSTDTQYF. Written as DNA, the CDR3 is TGTGCCAGCAGTGAAGTTGGCGGGGGCAGCACAGATACGCAGTATTTT.

CDR3: CASSLRQGTDTQYF. The CDR3 bases are TGTGCCAGCAGCTTAAGGCAGGGAACAGATACGCAGTATTTT. The rearrangement uses TRBV7-9 and TRBJ2-3, with D perhaps matching TRBD1 (5 bases). CDR3 length: 14 amino acids. V gave up 2 bases and J gave up 3 bases, with 9 bases separating them. Germline values: CDR1 SEHNR, CDR2 FQNEAQ (reference sequence). The full variable domain, completed using reference TRBV7-9 and TRBJ2-3, is DTGVSQNPRHKITKRGQNVTFRCDPISEHNRLYWYRQTLGQGPEFLTYFQNEAQLEKSRLLSDRFSAERPKGSFSTLEIQRTEQGDSAMYLCASSLRQGTDTQYFGPGTRLTVL.

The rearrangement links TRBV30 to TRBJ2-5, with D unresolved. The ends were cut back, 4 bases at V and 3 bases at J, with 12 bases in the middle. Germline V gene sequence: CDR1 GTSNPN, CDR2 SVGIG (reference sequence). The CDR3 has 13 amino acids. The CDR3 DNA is TGTGCCTGGACCTCTAGACAAAAAGAGACCCAGTACTTC. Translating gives CAWTSRQKETQYF.

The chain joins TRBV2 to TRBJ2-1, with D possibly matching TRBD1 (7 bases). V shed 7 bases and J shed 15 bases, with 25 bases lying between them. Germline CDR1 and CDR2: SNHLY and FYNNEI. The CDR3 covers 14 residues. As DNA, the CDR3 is TGTGCCAGCACCGGGGGACAGTCGAAGCCCGTAGGGTTCTTC. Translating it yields CASTGGQSKPVGFF.

CDR3 amino acids: CASSEGGVYTDTQYF. The CDR3 coding sequence is TGTGCCAGCAGTGAAGGTGGGGTCTACACAGATACGCAGTATTTT. This chain joins TRBV6-1 and TRBJ2-3; D ambiguous. V was pared by 1 base and J by 2 bases, with 10 bases between. Germline V CDR1 and CDR2: MNHNS, SASEGT. The CDR3 length is 15 residues.

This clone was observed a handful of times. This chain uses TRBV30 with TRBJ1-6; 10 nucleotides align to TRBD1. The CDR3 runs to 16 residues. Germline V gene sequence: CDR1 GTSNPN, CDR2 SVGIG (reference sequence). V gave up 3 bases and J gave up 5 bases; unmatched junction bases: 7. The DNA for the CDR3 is TGTGCCTGGAGCCCGGGACAGGGGACGAATAATTCACCCCTCCACTTT. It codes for CAWSPGQGTNNSPLHF.

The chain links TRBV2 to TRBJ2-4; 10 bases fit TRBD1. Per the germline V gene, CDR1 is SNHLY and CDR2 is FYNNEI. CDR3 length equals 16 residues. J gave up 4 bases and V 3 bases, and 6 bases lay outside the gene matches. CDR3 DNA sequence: TGTGCCAGCAGTGAGGGACAGGGGTCTCCAAAAAACATTCAGTACTTC. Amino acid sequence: CASSEGQGSPKNIQYF.

CDR3 protein: CATSRDFRTFATNEKLFF. Written as DNA, the CDR3 is TGTGCCACCAGCAGAGATTTCCGTACTTTCGCAACTAATGAAAAACTGTTTTTT. The V call is TRBV15, the J call TRBJ1-4, with D hard to call. The CDR3 sequence is 18 residues long. Germline values: CDR1 LNHNV, CDR2 YYDKDF (reference sequence). V lost 0 bases, J lost 0 bases, and 14 bases lay in between.

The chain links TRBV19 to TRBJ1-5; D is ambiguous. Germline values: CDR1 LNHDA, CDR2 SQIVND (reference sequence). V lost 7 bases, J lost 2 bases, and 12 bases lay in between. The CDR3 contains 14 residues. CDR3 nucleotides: TGTGCCAGTAACATAGGGTCGGGCAATCAGCCCCAGCATTTT. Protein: CASNIGSGNQPQHF.

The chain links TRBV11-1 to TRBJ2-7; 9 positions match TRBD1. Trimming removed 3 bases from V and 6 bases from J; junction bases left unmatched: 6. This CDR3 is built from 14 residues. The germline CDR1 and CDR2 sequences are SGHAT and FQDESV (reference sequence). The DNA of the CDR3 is TGTGCCAGCAGCTTTCCGGGACAGGGAGGCGAGCAGTACTTC. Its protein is CASSFPGQGGEQYF.

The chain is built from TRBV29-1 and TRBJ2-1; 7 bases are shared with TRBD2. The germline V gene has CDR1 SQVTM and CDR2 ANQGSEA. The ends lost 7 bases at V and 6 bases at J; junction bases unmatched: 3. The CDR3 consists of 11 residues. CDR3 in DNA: TGCAGCGACCGACTAGCCAATGAGCAGTTCTTC. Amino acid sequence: CSDRLANEQFF.

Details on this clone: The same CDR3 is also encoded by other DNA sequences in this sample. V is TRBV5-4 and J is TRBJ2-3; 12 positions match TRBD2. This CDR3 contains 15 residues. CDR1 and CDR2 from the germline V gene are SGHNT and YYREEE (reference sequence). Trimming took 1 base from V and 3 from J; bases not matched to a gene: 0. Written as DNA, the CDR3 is TGTGCCAGCAGCTTGACTAGCGGGGGGACAGATACGCAGTATTTT. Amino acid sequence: CASSLTSGGTDTQYF.

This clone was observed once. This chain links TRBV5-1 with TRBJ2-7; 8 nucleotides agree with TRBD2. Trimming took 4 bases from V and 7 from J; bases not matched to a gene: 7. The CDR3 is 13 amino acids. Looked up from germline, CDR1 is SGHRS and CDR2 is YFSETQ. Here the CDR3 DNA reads TGCGCCAGCAGCGTTTACCGGGAGGGAGAGCAGTACTTC. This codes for CASSVYREGEQYF.

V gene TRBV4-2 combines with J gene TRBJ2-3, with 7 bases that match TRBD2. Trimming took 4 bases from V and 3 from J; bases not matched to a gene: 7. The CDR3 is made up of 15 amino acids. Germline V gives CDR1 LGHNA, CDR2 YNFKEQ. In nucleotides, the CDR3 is TGTGCCAGCAGCCTCCAGCGGGGTAGGACAGATACGCAGTATTTT. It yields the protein CASSLQRGRTDTQYF.

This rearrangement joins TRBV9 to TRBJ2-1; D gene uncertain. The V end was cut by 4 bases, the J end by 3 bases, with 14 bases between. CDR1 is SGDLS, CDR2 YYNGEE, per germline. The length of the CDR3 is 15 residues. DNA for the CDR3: TGTGCCAGCAGCCCTAGGGCAGGAAACTACAATGAGCAGTTCTTC. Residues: CASSPRAGNYNEQFF.

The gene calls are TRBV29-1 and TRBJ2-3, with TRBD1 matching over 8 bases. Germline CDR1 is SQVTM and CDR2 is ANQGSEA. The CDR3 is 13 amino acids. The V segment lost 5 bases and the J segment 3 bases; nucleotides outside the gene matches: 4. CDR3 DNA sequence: TGCAGCGTTACCCGGACAGGGACAGATACGCAGTATTTT. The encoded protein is CSVTRTGTDTQYF.